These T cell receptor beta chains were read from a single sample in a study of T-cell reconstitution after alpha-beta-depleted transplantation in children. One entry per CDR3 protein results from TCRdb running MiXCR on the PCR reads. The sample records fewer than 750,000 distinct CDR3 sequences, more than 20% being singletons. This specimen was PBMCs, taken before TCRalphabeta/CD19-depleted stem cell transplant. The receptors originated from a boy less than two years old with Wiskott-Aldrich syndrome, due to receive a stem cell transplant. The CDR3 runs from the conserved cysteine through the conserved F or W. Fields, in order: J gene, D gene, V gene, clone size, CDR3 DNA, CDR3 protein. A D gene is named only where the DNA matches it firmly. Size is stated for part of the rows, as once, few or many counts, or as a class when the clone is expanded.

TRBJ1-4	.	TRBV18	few	TGTGCCAGCTCACCAACAAGGGAAAAACTGTTTTTT	CASSPTREKLFF
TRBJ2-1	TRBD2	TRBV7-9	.	TGTGCCAGCAGCTTAGAGAGCGGGAGATACAATGAGCAGTTCTTC	CASSLESGRYNEQFF
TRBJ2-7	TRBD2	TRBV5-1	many	TGCGCCAGCAGCTTGCGCACCGGGACTATCTCCTACGAGCAGTACTTC	CASSLRTGTISYEQYF
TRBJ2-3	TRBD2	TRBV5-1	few	TGCGCCAGCAGCTCTAGGACTAGTCCAGATACGCAGTATTTT	CASSSRTSPDTQYF
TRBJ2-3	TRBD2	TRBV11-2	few	TGTGCCAGCAGCTTAGACCTCCCGGGACTACCATTCACAGATACGCAGTATTTT	CASSLDLPGLPFTDTQYF
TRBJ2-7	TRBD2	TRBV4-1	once	TGCGCCAGCAGCCAAGACCTAGCGGGCACCTACGAGCAGTACTTC	CASSQDLAGTYEQYF
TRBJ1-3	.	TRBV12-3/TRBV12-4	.	TGTGCCAGCAGTTTGGTCAGCTCTGGAAACACCATATATTTT	CASSLVSSGNTIYF
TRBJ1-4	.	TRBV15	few	TGTGCCACCAGCAGAGATCGTCGGGCAGGGGAGGGTGAAAAACTGTTTTTT	CATSRDRRAGEGEKLFF
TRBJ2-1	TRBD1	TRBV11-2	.	TGTGCCAGCAGCTTACAGGGGGTAGCCTACAATGAGCAGTTCTTC	CASSLQGVAYNEQFF
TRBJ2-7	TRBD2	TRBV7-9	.	TGTGCCAGCAGCTTACTAGCGGCCTACGAGCAGTACTTC	CASSLLAAYEQYF
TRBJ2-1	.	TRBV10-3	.	TGTGCCATCAGCGCCCGGGGTCCGGGAACCTCTTGGGAGCAGTTCTTC	CAISARGPGTSWEQFF
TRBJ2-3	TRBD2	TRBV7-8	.	TGTGCCAGCAGCTTAGATAGGGCGGGAGTCCAAGATACGCAGTATTTT	CASSLDRAGVQDTQYF
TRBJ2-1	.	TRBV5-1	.	TGCGCCAGCAGCTCCACAGATTACAATGAGCAGTTCTTC	CASSSTDYNEQFF
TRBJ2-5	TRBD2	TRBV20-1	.	TGCAGTGCGCGAGACTCTAGCGGGAGACAGACCCAGTACTTC	CSARDSSGRQTQYF
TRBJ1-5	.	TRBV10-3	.	TGTGCCATCAGTGAGTCTGCAATGGAGCAGCCCCAGCATTTT	CAISESAMEQPQHF
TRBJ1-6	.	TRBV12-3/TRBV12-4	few	TGTGCCAGCAGTTTTGCCGGGCGGCTTAATTCACCCCTCCACTTT	CASSFAGRLNSPLHF
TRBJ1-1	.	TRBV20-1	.	TGCAGTGCTCCACTATACACTGAAGCTTTCTTT	CSAPLYTEAFF
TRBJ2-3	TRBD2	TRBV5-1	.	TGCGCCAGCAGCTTGTTCGCGGGAGGAGGAGATACGCAGTATTTT	CASSLFAGGGDTQYF
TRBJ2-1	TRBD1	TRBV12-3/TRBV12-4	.	TGTGCCAGCAGCTCTTTTGGGACAGGGGGGTCGTCCAATGAGCAGTTCTTC	CASSSFGTGGSSNEQFF
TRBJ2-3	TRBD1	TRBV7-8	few	TGTGCCAGCAGCAACCGACAGGGTTACACAGATACGCAGTATTTT	CASSNRQGYTDTQYF
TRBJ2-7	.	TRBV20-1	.	TGCAGTGCTAGTCCCGGGACGAATCCACGCTACGAGCACTACTTC	CSASPGTNPRYEHYF
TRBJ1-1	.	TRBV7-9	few	TGTGCCAGCAGCCCCGGACCGAAATTGAACACTGAAGCTTTCTTT	CASSPGPKLNTEAFF
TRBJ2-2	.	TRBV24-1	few	TGTGCCACCAGTGATTCATCCCCGACCGGGGAGCTGTTTTTT	CATSDSSPTGELFF
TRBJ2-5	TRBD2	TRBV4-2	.	TGTGCCAGCAGCCCAGATGTTAGCGGGGGTCAAGAGACCCAGTACTTC	CASSPDVSGGQETQYF
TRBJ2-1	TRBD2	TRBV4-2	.	TGTGCCAGCAGCCGAGTGATACTAGCGGGAGGGGGTAATGAGCAGTTCTTC	CASSRVILAGGGNEQFF
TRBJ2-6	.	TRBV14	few	TGTGCCAGCAGCCCCGGGGGAACTGGGGCCAACGTCCTGACTTTC	CASSPGGTGANVLTF
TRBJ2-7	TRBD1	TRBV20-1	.	TGCAGTGCTAGATCGGACAGGGGGCCCTACGAGCAGTACTTC	CSARSDRGPYEQYF
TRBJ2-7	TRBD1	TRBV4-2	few	TGTGCCAGCAGCCAGGGACAGGGGGTCTACGAGCAGTACTTC	CASSQGQGVYEQYF
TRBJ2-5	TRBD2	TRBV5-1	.	TGCGCCAGCAGCTTCTCCGGGACTAGCGGACAGACCCAGTACTTC	CASSFSGTSGQTQYF
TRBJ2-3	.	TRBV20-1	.	TGCAGTGCTGCGGGACTCAGCACAGATACGCAGTATTTT	CSAAGLSTDTQYF
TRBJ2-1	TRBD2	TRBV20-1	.	TGCAGTGCTAACCCCACCAGCGGGAGAATCAATGAGCAGTTCTTC	CSANPTSGRINEQFF
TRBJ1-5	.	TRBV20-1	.	TGCAGTGCTAGAGGGCGTTGGGTGCGCAATCAGCCCCAGCATTTT	CSARGRWVRNQPQHF
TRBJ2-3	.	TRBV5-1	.	TGCGCCAGCAGCGGTGGGTTTGGCCCAGATACGCAGTATTTT	CASSGGFGPDTQYF
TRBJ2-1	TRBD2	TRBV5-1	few	TGCGCCAGCAGCTTGGGTAGCGGGAGATTTAATGAGCAGTTCTTC	CASSLGSGRFNEQFF
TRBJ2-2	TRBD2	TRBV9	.	TGTGCCAGCAGCGCCGGGAGGGCCAGAAGTGGCACCGGGGAGCTGTTTTTT	CASSAGRARSGTGELFF
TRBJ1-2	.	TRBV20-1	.	TGCAGTGCTAGTACAGGGAAAGCCTATGGCTACACCTTC	CSASTGKAYGYTF
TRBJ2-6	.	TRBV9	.	TGTGCCAGCTCCCGCACTGGTGGGGCCAACGTCCTGACTTTC	CASSRTGGANVLTF
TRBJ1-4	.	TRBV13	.	TGTGCCAGCAGCGCGGGTGGAGGCTCTTTAACTAATGAAAAACTGTTTTTT	CASSAGGGSLTNEKLFF